This TCR beta chain was sequenced in a study of beta chain features in type 1 diabetes. Regarding the study as a whole: Across patients, naive, central memory and Treg TCRB repertoires exhibited apparently greater similarity than was observed across healthy donors. In patients and controls equally, PCR might favor templates that are shorter. HLA effects on TCRB rearrangement stayed unresolved here.

About this clone: Its antigen is not known. The sample carries other DNA sequences with the same CDR3.

Expressed TCRB transcripts were sequenced after all isolated RNA was converted to cDNA. Method: immunoSEQ multiplex PCR; TCRdb's copy keeps in-frame clones and lacks some. The table has fewer than 900,000 clones, 15% to 20% seen once. CDR3 length: 12 amino acids. After removal of 6 bases from V and 7 bases from J, the junction contained 3 bases not matched to a gene. Germline-derived CDR1 and CDR2 are KGHSH and LQKENI. Sequencing used naive CD4+ T cells from blood. This chain connects TRBV18 to TRBJ1-1, with 9 nucleotides matching TRBD1. The TCR comes from a woman aged 18-29 years in good health. The CDR3 nucleotides read TGTGCCAGCTCCCCGGGACAGGGTGAAGCTTTCTTT. Amino acids: CASSPGQGEAFF.